This record looks at one T cell receptor (beta chain) sequence and its context. Antigen: not known. This sample is part of a study of cytomegalovirus exposure and HLA in healthy donors. General study findings and limits: Associated with cytomegalovirus, according to the listing, were 150 to 200 TCR beta chains. About 87% or about 30% of the time was how often most TCR beta V segments were productive, according to an earlier analysis.

A multiplex PCR was run with 60 Vbeta primers and 13 Jbeta primers. Produced via immunoSEQ multiplex PCR; TCRdb's table is partial and in-frame only. The sample includes under 150,000 clones, 80% to 85% of them seen just once. The TCR comes from a male donor in good health and CMV-seronegative. The material sequenced was PBMCs.

The CDR3 is CASSLSSADLRETQYF. CDR3 in DNA: TGTGCCAGCAGTTTATCGTCGGCGGACTTAAGGGAGACCCAGTACTTC. The chain is built from TRBV28 and TRBJ2-5, with a tentative D call TRBD2 (5 bases). CDR3 length equals 16 residues. CDR1 and CDR2 (germline): MDHEN, SYDVKM. Trimming removed 1 base from V and 5 bases from J, with 17 bases in between.